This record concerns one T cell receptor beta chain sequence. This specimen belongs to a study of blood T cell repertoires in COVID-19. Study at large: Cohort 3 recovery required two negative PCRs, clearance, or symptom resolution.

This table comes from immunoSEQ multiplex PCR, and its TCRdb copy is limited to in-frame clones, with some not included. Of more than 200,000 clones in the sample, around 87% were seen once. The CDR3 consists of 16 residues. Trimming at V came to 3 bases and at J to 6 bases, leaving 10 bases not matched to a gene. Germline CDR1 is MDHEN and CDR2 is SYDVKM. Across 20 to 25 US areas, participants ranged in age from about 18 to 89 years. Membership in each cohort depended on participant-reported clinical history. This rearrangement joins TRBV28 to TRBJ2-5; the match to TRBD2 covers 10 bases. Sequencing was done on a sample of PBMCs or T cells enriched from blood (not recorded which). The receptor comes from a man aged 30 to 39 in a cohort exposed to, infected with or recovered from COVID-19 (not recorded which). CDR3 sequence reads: CASSLLAGVTQQTQYF. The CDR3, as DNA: TGTGCCAGCAGTTTGCTAGCGGGAGTCACTCAACAGACCCAGTACTTC.